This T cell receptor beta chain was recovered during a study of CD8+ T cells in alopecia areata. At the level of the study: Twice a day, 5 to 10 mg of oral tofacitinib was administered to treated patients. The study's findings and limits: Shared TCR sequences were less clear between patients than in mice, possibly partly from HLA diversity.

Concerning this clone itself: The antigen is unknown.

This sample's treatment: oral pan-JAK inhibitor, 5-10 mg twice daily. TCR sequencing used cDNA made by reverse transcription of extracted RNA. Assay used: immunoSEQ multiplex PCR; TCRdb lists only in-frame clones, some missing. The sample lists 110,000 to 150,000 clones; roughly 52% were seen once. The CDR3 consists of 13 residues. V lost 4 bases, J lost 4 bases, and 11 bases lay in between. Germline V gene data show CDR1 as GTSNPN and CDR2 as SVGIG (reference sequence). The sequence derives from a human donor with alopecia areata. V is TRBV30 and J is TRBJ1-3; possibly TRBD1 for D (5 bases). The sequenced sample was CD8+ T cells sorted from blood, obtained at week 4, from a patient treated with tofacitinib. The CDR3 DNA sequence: TGTGCCTGGAACGGGGCTGGAGGAAACACCATATATTTT. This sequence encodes CAWNGAGGNTIYF.